Below, 31 T cell receptor beta chains from the same sample are listed, as sequenced in a study of glioma-infiltrating T cells. Amplification of TCR alpha and beta CDR3 regions from RNA used iRepertoire nested multiplex PCR. TCRdb analysed the multiplex PCR reads with MiXCR anew, one entry per CDR3 protein. The table has over 130,000 distinct CDR3 sequences, around 42% seen once. The sample taken for sequencing was glioma tissue, nonneoplastic brain tissue, or PBMCs (not recorded which). Receptor source: a human donor with low-grade glioma or glioblastoma, undergoing nonglioma brain surgery, or in good health (not recorded which).

J is TRBJ1-2 and V is TRBV27; 10 nucleotides match TRBD1. The CDR3 covers 14 residues. V was pared by 2 bases and J by 6 bases, with 3 bases of the junction left unmatched. In germline, CDR1 is MNHEY, CDR2 SMNVEV (reference sequence). The CDR3 loop is CASSLQGTGDGYTF. CDR3 coding DNA: TGTGCCAGCAGTTTACAGGGGACAGGGGATGGCTACACCTTC.

Remarks on this clonotype: An end of the junction differs from the germline gene, which may be a read error. This chain connects TRBV6-1 to TRBJ1-5; D not resolved. Germline-derived CDR1 and CDR2 are MNHNS and SASEGT. The CDR3 length is 15 residues. CDR3 residues: CASSEHGNSNRPQHF. Written as DNA, the CDR3 is TGTGCCAGCAGTGAACACGGCAATAGCAATCGGCCCCAGCATTTT.

This chain links TRBV6-5 with TRBJ2-1; a possible D gene is TRBD2 (5 bases). Deletions cut 0 bases from V and 8 bases from J, with 8 bases between. This CDR3 contains 13 residues. Looked up from germline, CDR1 is MNHEY and CDR2 is SVGAGI. CDR3 bases: TGTGCCAGCAGTTACTCGGGCGGGTATGAGCAGTTCTTC. It specifies CASSYSGGYEQFF.

The V and J genes are TRBV28 and TRBJ2-7, with TRBD2 identical over 9 bases. There are 12 residues in the CDR3. Looked up from germline, CDR1 is MDHEN and CDR2 is SYDVKM. CDR3 sequence (DNA): TGTGCTTCGCGGGAGGGGGATTACGAGCAGTACTTC. Its translation: CASREGDYEQYF.

As to this clonotype: A read error may be the cause here, since a much bigger clone is one base away. The chain combines TRBV7-2 with TRBJ2-1; possibly TRBD1 for D (6 bases). Germline CDR1 and CDR2: SGHTA and FQGNSA. This CDR3 comprises 14 residues. Trimming pared 6 bases from V and 9 bases from J, leaving 18 bases between. This CDR3 is CASRLEQGKSEQFF. Here the CDR3 DNA reads TGTGCCAGCAGATTGGAGCAGGGGAAGAGTGAGCAGTTCTTC.

In the case of this clonotype: A junction end diverges from the germline sequence, so it may reflect a read error. V and J are TRBV28 and TRBJ1-5, with TRBD1 matching 7 bases. There are 11 residues in the CDR3. The V gene's germline CDR1 is MDHEN and CDR2 SYDVKM. In nucleotides, the CDR3 is TGTGCCAGCAGTTCTCCCGACAGGGAGGATTTT. As protein: CASSSPDREDF. Together with reference TRBV28 and TRBJ1-5, the CDR3 gives the full variable domain: DVKVTQSSRYLVKRTGEKVFLECVQDMDHENMFWYRQDPGLGLRLIYFSYDVKMKEKGDIPEGYSVSREKKERFSLILESASTNQTSMYLCASSSPDREDFGDGTRLSIL.

On this clonotype: A much larger clone differs by one base, so this may be a read error. The genes are TRBV20-1 and TRBJ2-7; D perhaps matches TRBD1 (5 bases). The CDR3 runs 13 residues. Germline CDR1 is DFQATT and CDR2 is SNEGSKA (reference sequence). Trimming took off 3 bases at V and 0 bases at J, with 9 bases between the two ends. The CDR3 loop is CSASWTLSYEQYF. The CDR3 DNA sequence: TGCAGTGCTAGCTGGACACTCTCCTACGAGCAGTACTTC.

V gene TRBV6-1 combines with J gene TRBJ2-3, with 10 bases aligning to TRBD2. V lost 2 bases to trimming and J lost 5 bases; unmatched junction nucleotides: 4. Germline loops: CDR1 MNHNS, CDR2 SASEGT. There are 15 residues in the CDR3. The chain's CDR3 is CASSELAGEKDTQYF. CDR3 DNA: TGTGCCAGCAGTGAACTAGCGGGAGAAAAAGATACGCAGTATTTT.

V usage is TRBV25-1 and J usage is TRBJ2-5; perhaps D is TRBD1 or TRBD2 (5 bases each). This CDR3 is 13 amino acids long. The ends were cut back, 3 bases at V and 3 bases at J, with 8 bases in the middle. Germline assignment: CDR1 MGHDK and CDR2 SYGVNS. CDR3 DNA: TGTGCCAGCAGTGAGTTGGGGGAAGAGACCCAGTACTTC. Protein: CASSELGEETQYF.

The J gene is TRBJ2-3, the V gene TRBV6-1; maybe TRBD2 (6 bases). The V and J ends lost 8 bases and 12 bases respectively, with 21 bases between them. The germline CDR1 and CDR2 sequences are MNHNS and SASEGT. CDR3 size: 13 residues. CDR3 protein: CASGLAGRRDQYF. The DNA for the CDR3 is TGTGCCAGCGGGCTTGCGGGGAGGAGAGACCAGTATTTT.

This clonotype occurred once. Likely a read error: the CDR3 ends without its conserved phenylalanine or tryptophan. V usage is TRBV24-1 and J usage is TRBJ2-1; 8 bases line up with TRBD1. J gave up 7 bases and V 0 bases, and 4 bases lay outside the gene matches. Germline CDR1 KGHDR, CDR2 SFDVKD. This CDR3 contains 15 residues. CDR3 sequence (DNA): TGTGCCACCAGTGATTTGAGGACAGGGAGGAATGAGCAGTTCATC. It yields the protein CATSDLRTGRNEQFI.

The chain joins TRBV28 to TRBJ2-1; D uncertain. Per germline, CDR1 MDHEN and CDR2 SYDVKM. CDR3 length: 15 residues. V dropped 1 base and J dropped 0 bases, with 7 bases sitting between them. CDR3 DNA sequence: TGTGCCAGCAGTTTATTGATAGGCTCCTACAATGAGCAGTTCTTC. The encoded protein is CASSLLIGSYNEQFF.

This clonotype was found a few times. This sequence joins TRBV20-1 and TRBJ2-1; 7 bases are shared with TRBD2. V dropped 5 bases and J dropped 3; count of bases not matched to a gene: 7. Per the germline V gene, CDR1 is DFQATT and CDR2 is SNEGSKA (reference sequence). This CDR3 has 14 residues. The CDR3 DNA is TGCAGTGCTCCCCAGCGGGAAGTCTACAATGAGCAGTTCTTC. Its translation: CSAPQREVYNEQFF.

The CDR3 reads CASSWTGFGYTF. CDR3 bases: TGTGCCAGCAGTTGGACAGGGTTCGGCTACACCTTC. The V and J genes are TRBV12-3 or TRBV12-4 and TRBJ1-2, with 8 bases lining up with TRBD1. Unmatched junction bases numbered 3, after V lost 4 bases and J lost 8 bases. The CDR3 totals 12 residues.

This clonotype was seen only a few times. V gene TRBV7-2 combines with J gene TRBJ1-6; D is ambiguous. From germline, CDR1 is SGHTA and CDR2 FQGNSA. The CDR3 length is 13 residues. V was clipped by 4 bases and J by 8 bases, with 9 bases between them. The CDR3 loop reads CASSSQKYSPLHF. CDR3 sequence (DNA): TGTGCCAGCAGCTCGCAGAAGTATTCACCCCTCCACTTT. Full variable domain (missing parts from reference TRBV7-2 and TRBJ1-6): GAGVSQSPSNKVTEKGKDVELRCDPISGHTALYWYRQSLGQGLEFLIYFQGNSAPDKSGLPSDRFSAERTGGSVSTLTIQRTQQEDSAVYLCASSSQKYSPLHFGNGTRLTVT.

This clonotype has a handful of counts. This chain links TRBV2 with TRBJ1-1; 7 bases agree with TRBD1. V dropped 7 bases and J dropped 2; count of bases not matched to a gene: 4. Germline lookup yields CDR1 SNHLY and CDR2 FYNNEI. The CDR3 covers 13 residues. The CDR3 reads CASTGDRNTEAFF. The CDR3 DNA is TGTGCCAGCACCGGGGACAGAAACACTGAAGCTTTCTTT.

The chain links TRBV18 to TRBJ1-1; 8 bases map to TRBD1. CDR3 length equals 16 residues. The V gene end was trimmed by 1 base and the J gene end by 4 bases; junction bases not matched to a gene: 8. Germline V CDR1 and CDR2: KGHSH, LQKENI. The CDR3 sequence is CASSPRQGAIGTEAFF. The CDR3 DNA sequence: TGTGCCAGCTCACCACGCCAGGGGGCAATTGGCACTGAAGCTTTCTTT.

This clonotype occurred many times. The chain joins TRBV28 to TRBJ1-5; 7 bases map to TRBD1. Trimming at V came to 8 bases and at J to 7 bases, leaving 5 bases not matched to a gene. Germline CDR1 MDHEN, CDR2 SYDVKM. The CDR3 consists of 12 residues. CDR3 sequence: CASCTGEQPQHF. In nucleotides, the CDR3 is TGTGCCAGCTGCACAGGGGAACAGCCCCAGCATTTT.

The chain links TRBV6-8 to TRBJ2-7, with D possibly being TRBD2 (6 bases). The CDR3 spans 15 residues. Germline CDR1 is MNHGY and CDR2 is SAAAGT. V was pared by 2 bases and J by 5 bases, with 16 bases between. The CDR3 region has the DNA TGTGCCAGCAGTTACCCCCTGACTAGTACCCACGAGCAGTACTTC. Translated, it gives CASSYPLTSTHEQYF.

The V gene is TRBV14, the J gene TRBJ2-5; D remains ambiguous. The CDR3 totals 12 residues. Trimming took 3 bases from V and 1 from J, leaving 3 bases between them. The germline gives CDR1 SGHDN, CDR2 FVKESK. CDR3 sequence (DNA): TGTGCCAGCAGCCAGGTCCAAGAGACCCAGTACTTC. Encoded protein: CASSQVQETQYF.

J is TRBJ1-1 and V is TRBV6-2 or TRBV6-3, with a weak D call TRBD1 (5 bases). The CDR3 extends over 16 amino acids. CDR1 is MNHEY, CDR2 SVGEGT, per germline. Trimming cost V 6 bases and J 8 bases, with 25 bases left between them. CDR3 residues: CASSLGIQVLKQEAFF. In DNA form, the CDR3 reads TGTGCCAGCAGCTTGGGGATACAGGTCCTGAAGCAGGAAGCTTTCTTT.

The genes are TRBV28 and TRBJ2-2; TRBD2 agrees at 7 bases. In germline, CDR1 is MDHEN, CDR2 SYDVKM. The CDR3 has 13 amino acids. V dropped 6 bases and J dropped 6; count of bases not matched to a gene: 4. The CDR3 protein is CASRDGLAGELFF. CDR3 coding DNA: TGTGCCAGCAGAGACGGACTAGCCGGGGAGCTGTTTTTT.

The chain uses TRBV7-8 and TRBJ1-6, with D possibly TRBD1 on 6 matching bases. The CDR3 runs 16 residues. CDR1 SGHVS and CDR2 FQNEAQ come from the germline V gene. The V end lost 3 bases, the J end lost 0 bases, and 9 bases lay between the germline ends. The CDR3, as DNA: TGTGCCAGCAGCTTCAGGGGTAGCTCCTATAATTCACCCCTCCACTTT. Translating gives CASSFRGSSYNSPLHF. Looking up the rest from reference TRBV7-8 and TRBJ1-6 gives the full variable domain: GAGVSQSPRYKVAKRGQDVALRCDPISGHVSLFWYQQALGQGPEFLTYFQNEAQLDKSGLPSDRFFAERPEGSVSTLKIQRTQQEDSAVYLCASSFRGSSYNSPLHFGNGTRLTVT.

This clonotype has at least ten counts. The V gene is TRBV6-1, the J gene TRBJ1-1; no clear D gene. Germline V gene lookup returns CDR1 MNHNS and CDR2 SASEGT. The CDR3 totals 12 residues. The V and J ends lost 7 bases and 4 bases respectively, with 10 bases between them. The CDR3 DNA follows: TGTGCCAGCAAGGAGTCCCTCACTGAAGCTTTCTTT. Its translation: CASKESLTEAFF.

The sample holds a few counts of this clonotype. The chain joins TRBV7-9 to TRBJ2-3; TRBD2 matches at 8 bases. CDR1 is SEHNR and CDR2 is FQNEAQ in the germline V gene (reference sequence). Unmatched junction bases numbered 8, after V lost 5 bases and J lost 4 bases. CDR3 length: 15 amino acids. CDR3 DNA sequence: TGTGCCAGCAGCCCTCGGGAGGGCCGCCCAGATACGCAGTATTTT. Amino acid sequence: CASSPREGRPDTQYF.

This clonotype showed up many times. V is TRBV6-1 and J is TRBJ2-3; D is unclear. Germline lookup yields CDR1 MNHNS and CDR2 SASEGT. V was shortened by 2 bases and J by 8 bases, with 14 bases between the two germline ends. The CDR3 extends over 14 amino acids. CDR3 sequence reads: CASSELSGWGTQYF. CDR3 sequence (DNA): TGTGCCAGCAGTGAATTGTCGGGCTGGGGTACGCAGTATTTT.

Turning to this clonotype: No DNA is shown, since the ends of the CDR3 on it are uncertain; the CDR3 is the one TCRdb lists. V is TRBV7-2 and J is TRBJ2-1; no check of the table's D call, TRBD1, against the DNA was made. The CDR3 is 14 amino acids long, termini counted. Germline CDR1 SGHTA, CDR2 FQGNSA. The CDR3 here is CASSFRGRNNEQFF.

The J gene is TRBJ2-1, the V gene TRBV7-2; 7 positions agree with TRBD1. After removal of 6 bases from V and 2 bases from J, the junction contained 7 bases not matched to a gene. Germline CDR1 SGHTA, CDR2 FQGNSA. The CDR3 is made up of 15 amino acids. The CDR3 loop reads CASSPTGETYNEQFF. Here the CDR3 DNA reads TGTGCCAGCAGTCCTACAGGGGAGACCTACAATGAGCAGTTCTTC.

The chain employs TRBV18 and TRBJ2-1; unclear D gene. Germline CDR1 KGHSH, CDR2 LQKENI. CDR3 length: 15 residues. The germline V and J ends were trimmed by 2 bases and 4 bases, with 12 bases remaining between them. This CDR3 is CASSPGKRGYNEQFF. DNA for the CDR3: TGTGCCAGCTCACCAGGGAAGAGAGGATACAATGAGCAGTTCTTC.

This clonotype was seen many times. This chain joins TRBV20-1 and TRBJ2-1; 8 positions match TRBD2. V was clipped by 6 bases and J by 4 bases; unmatched bases: 11. The CDR3 covers 15 residues. The V gene's germline CDR1 is DFQATT and CDR2 SNEGSKA (reference sequence). The CDR3 coding sequence is TGCAGTGCCACTAGAGCAAGCGGGGGATACAATGAGCAGTTCTTC. Its translation is CSATRASGGYNEQFF.

Only one count was recorded for this clonotype. The V and J genes are TRBV10-3 and TRBJ1-1; D remains ambiguous. Per the germline V gene, CDR1 is ENHRY and CDR2 is SYGVKD. The CDR3 runs to 14 residues. Trimming cost V 3 bases and J 5 bases, with 13 bases left between them. CDR3 residues: CAISDSRVSTEAFF. The DNA of the CDR3 is TGTGCCATCAGTGATAGCCGGGTTTCGACTGAAGCTTTCTTT.